This T cell receptor (beta chain) appears in the sequencing data of a study of blood T cell repertoires in COVID-19. Sequencing used immunoSEQ multiplex PCR; TCRdb keeps in-frame clones, though not all of them. Of fewer than 200,000 clones in the sample, roughly 80% were seen once. V trimming: 0 bases; J trimming: 7 bases; junction bases outside the gene matches: 6. Germline V gene lookup returns CDR1 SGHRS and CDR2 YFSETQ. This CDR3 region has 15 residues. The chain is built from TRBV5-1 and TRBJ2-1; 8 bases align to TRBD1. The TCR originated in a woman of 80 years or more with COVID-19, enrolled during active disease. Sample: peripheral blood. The CDR3 DNA sequence: TGCGCCAGCAGCTTGGATGCAGGGGGCAGGAATGAGCAGTTCTTC. Translating gives CASSLDAGGRNEQFF.